This TCR beta chain was captured by sequencing in a study of shared clonotypes between healthy human individuals. Overall study: The study used three CD4 naive, three CD4 memory, two CD8 naive and one CD8 memory plate per donor. General study findings and limits: Sharing of clonotypes among donors was expected to vary with sequencing depth. What naive subsets generally showed was a larger estimated richness than memory subsets showed. Generation probabilities of non-shared clonotypes were lower (relative to those shared by all four donors).

Data came from immunoSEQ multiplex PCR; TCRdb stores just in-frame clones and leaves some out. The sample gives over 2 million clones, 85% to 95% of which show up once; more than 0.35% is in the top ten. A note on this clone: Its matching antigen is unknown.

Germline CDR1 and CDR2: MNHNS and SASEGT. The CDR3 has 18 amino acids. V was shortened by 0 bases and J by 4 bases, with 19 bases between the two germline ends. The chain joins TRBV6-1 to TRBJ1-5; a possible D gene is TRBD1 (6 bases). This receptor was taken from a man younger than 30 in good health. Some clones in this sample may be carry-over from other donors' samples. The sequenced sample was naive CD4+ T cells from PBMCs. Specified subset: CD45RA+ positively selected. The CDR3 bases are TGTGCCAGCAGTGAAGCGTTCTGGGGGGCAGGTGGGAATCAGCCCCAGCATTTT. Protein: CASSEAFWGAGGNQPQHF.